These 20 T cell receptor beta chains were sequenced from one sample in a study of T cell repertoires in cytomegalovirus infection. TCRdb independently ran MiXCR on the reads; one entry per CDR3 protein. The sample lists some 700,000 distinct CDR3 sequences; roughly a third were seen once. For these TCRs, the target antigens are not known. Sequenced material: cultured PBMCs, taken from culture after CMV antigen stimulation. The receptors here all came from a human donor in good health (CMV status not recorded). Some clones in this sample may be carry-over from other donors' samples.

This rearrangement joins TRBV7-2 to TRBJ2-4; maybe TRBD1 (6 bases). Germline CDR1 and CDR2: SGHTA and FQGNSA. This CDR3 contains 14 residues. V lost 2 bases and J 7 bases, leaving 12 bases between the germline ends. CDR3: CASSLTTGSNIQYF. CDR3 bases: TGTGCCAGCAGCTTAACGACAGGTAGCAACATTCAGTACTTC.

The gene calls are TRBV5-4 and TRBJ2-7; TRBD2 is a possible D gene (5 bases). CDR1 SGHNT and CDR2 YYREEE come from the germline V gene (reference sequence). The V gene lost 4 bases and the J gene lost 2 bases, with 16 bases spanning the gap. This CDR3 contains 15 residues. CDR3 loop: CASSRPGSDPYEQYF. DNA for the CDR3: TGTGCCAGCAGCCGGCCGGGGTCGGACCCCTACGAGCAGTACTTC.

This clonotype has a handful of counts. This rearrangement joins TRBV27 to TRBJ2-3; 14 bases line up with TRBD2. The CDR3 runs 16 residues. Germline V gene sequence: CDR1 MNHEY, CDR2 SMNVEV (reference sequence). V was clipped by 6 bases and J by 4 bases; unmatched bases: 6. The CDR3 sequence is CASRIRLAGGPDTQYF. The CDR3 region has the DNA TGTGCCAGCAGAATAAGACTAGCGGGAGGGCCAGATACGCAGTATTTT.

The rearrangement uses TRBV18 and TRBJ2-1, with 9 bases aligning to TRBD2. This CDR3 region has 18 residues. Germline V gene data show CDR1 as KGHSH and CDR2 as LQKENI. V lost 0 bases and J lost 4; bases outside the gene matches: 10. The CDR3: CASSPPVGAGGIYNEQFF. CDR3 bases: TGTGCCAGCTCACCACCTGTAGGAGCGGGGGGAATATACAATGAGCAGTTCTTC.

The chain links TRBV6-5 to TRBJ1-4; possibly TRBD1 for D (5 bases). The V end was cut by 0 bases, the J end by 8 bases, with 13 bases between. Germline CDR1 reads MNHEY; CDR2 reads SVGAGI. The CDR3 has 15 amino acids. As DNA, the CDR3 is TGTGCCAGCAGTTACTCTGGCGGGGGGAGGGAAAAACTGTTTTTT. Amino acid sequence: CASSYSGGGREKLFF.

The chain links TRBV11-2 to TRBJ2-5; D is perhaps TRBD2 (5 bases). Deletions cut 3 bases from V and 5 bases from J, with 13 bases between. Germline loops: CDR1 SGHAT, CDR2 FQNNGV. The CDR3 sequence is 14 residues long. CDR3 region: CASSFSAEVETQYF. DNA of the CDR3: TGTGCCAGCAGCTTTTCCGCGGAGGTCGAGACCCAGTACTTC.

CDR3: CASSLPNGNTEAFF. As DNA, the CDR3 is TGCGCCAGCAGCTTGCCCAACGGCAACACTGAAGCTTTCTTT. The V and J genes are TRBV5-1 and TRBJ1-1, with D hard to call. Between the trimmed V and J ends, which lost 1 base and 2 bases, there was a span of 9 bases. Germline CDR1 is SGHRS and CDR2 is YFSETQ. The CDR3 has 14 amino acids.

The V call is TRBV2, the J call TRBJ2-7, with D perhaps TRBD2 (6 bases). The V gene lost 8 bases and the J gene lost 0 bases, with 14 bases spanning the gap. This CDR3 has 14 amino acids. Germline V gene lookup returns CDR1 SNHLY and CDR2 FYNNEI. CDR3 bases: TGTGCCAGCGGCCGGTTGGGAGGCTCCTACGAGCAGTACTTC. Residues: CASGRLGGSYEQYF. The whole variable domain, filled in from reference TRBV2 and TRBJ2-7, reads EPEVTQTPSHQVTQMGQEVILRCVPISNHLYFYWYRQILGQKVEFLVSFYNNEISEKSEIFDDQFSVERPDGSNFTLKIRSTKLEDSAMYFCASGRLGGSYEQYFGPGTRLTVT.

This clonotype was counted at least ten times. This chain uses TRBV7-2 with TRBJ1-5; D gene ambiguous. Germline V lookup: CDR1 SGHTA, CDR2 FQGNSA. Trimming removed 2 bases at V and 5 bases at J, with 7 bases between. CDR3 length equals 13 residues. The CDR3 coding sequence is TGTGCCAGCAGCTTATATCAGGATCAGCCCCAGCATTTT. Amino acid sequence: CASSLYQDQPQHF.

To note about this clonotype: The likely explanation is a read error, given a far larger clone one base away. The rearrangement joins TRBV7-3 to TRBJ2-3; the match to TRBD2 covers 7 bases. This CDR3 region has 11 residues. Germline loops: CDR1 SGHTA, CDR2 FQGTGA. In DNA form, the CDR3 reads TGTGCCAGCAGCCGGGGGGATACGCAGTGTTTT. Translation gives CASSRGDTQCF.

This clonotype was observed a handful of times. The chain recombines TRBV30 with TRBJ1-2; possible D gene TRBD1, 6 bases. The CDR3 is 15 amino acids. Germline V gene sequence: CDR1 GTSNPN, CDR2 SVGIG (reference sequence). V was clipped by 1 base and J by 8 bases, with 20 bases between them. The CDR3 DNA reads TGTGCCTGGAGTGGATACAGGGAACCCTTACCGGGCTACACCTTC. Its translation is CAWSGYREPLPGYTF.

This clonotype was found many times. This chain connects TRBV7-6 to TRBJ1-4, with D perhaps matching TRBD1 (6 bases). This CDR3 is built from 17 residues. With 4 bases removed from V and 8 bases from J, the gap between germline ends came to 23 bases. The germline CDR1 and CDR2 sequences are SGHVS and FNYEAQ. CDR3: CASSSPARGGDEEKLFF. The CDR3 DNA reads TGTGCCAGCAGCTCACCCGCGAGGGGGGGGGACGAGGAAAAACTGTTTTTT.

V gene TRBV6-6 combines with J gene TRBJ1-1; TRBD1 aligns across 9 bases. Germline CDR1 MNHNY, CDR2 SVGAGI (reference sequence). V was pared by 7 bases and J by 0 bases, with 9 bases of the junction left unmatched. CDR3 length: 16 amino acids. CDR3 nucleotides: TGTGCCAGCAAGCCCAGGGACAGGGTGGTGAACACTGAAGCTTTCTTT. This gives the protein CASKPRDRVVNTEAFF.

This clonotype was found a few times. The rearrangement joins TRBV6-2 or TRBV6-3 to TRBJ2-1; 7 bases match TRBD2. V dropped 1 base and J dropped 4; count of bases not matched to a gene: 16. This CDR3 region has 19 residues. CDR1 is MNHEY and CDR2 is SVGEGT in the germline V gene. The CDR3 reads CASSYYGLAALSPYNEQFF. DNA of the CDR3: TGTGCCAGCAGTTACTACGGGCTAGCGGCCCTATCCCCATACAATGAGCAGTTCTTC.

This clonotype was seen ten or more times. V is TRBV7-8 and J is TRBJ2-5; 9 bases align to TRBD1. Germline V CDR1 and CDR2: SGHVS, FQNEAQ. V shed 1 base, J shed 3 bases, and the junction held 12 bases outside the gene matches. The CDR3 runs to 18 residues. CDR3 amino acids: CASSLEWGPGQGKETQYF. The CDR3 nucleotides read TGTGCCAGCAGCTTAGAGTGGGGACCGGGACAGGGAAAAGAGACCCAGTACTTC.

CDR3 nucleotides: TGTGCCAGCAGCTTAGGGGGCCCCAGCCACTCGCAGTATTTT. Encoded protein: CASSLGGPSHSQYF. This sequence joins TRBV7-2 and TRBJ2-3; weak D call: TRBD1 (5 bases). Between the trimmed V and J ends, which lost 1 base and 10 bases, there was a span of 15 bases. Germline V gene lookup returns CDR1 SGHTA and CDR2 FQGNSA. The CDR3 runs to 14 residues.

The rearrangement joins TRBV20-1 to TRBJ2-1; 15 bases agree with TRBD2. Per germline, CDR1 DFQATT and CDR2 SNEGSKA (reference sequence). The CDR3 has 18 amino acids. The V gene end was trimmed by 6 bases and the J gene end by 2 bases; junction bases not matched to a gene: 11. The CDR3 DNA reads as TGCAGTGCCATAAAACCGGGACTAGCGGGAGGTCCCTACAATGAGCAGTTCTTC. This codes for CSAIKPGLAGGPYNEQFF.

This clonotype was observed a single time. V usage is TRBV2 and J usage is TRBJ2-1, with 9 bases fitting TRBD1. Germline assignment: CDR1 SNHLY and CDR2 FYNNEI. Unmatched junction bases numbered 7, after V lost 6 bases and J lost 1 base. The CDR3 is 16 amino acids. DNA for the CDR3: TGTGCCAGCAGACACCGGACAGGGGAATCCTACAATGAGCAGTTCTTC. Its protein is CASRHRTGESYNEQFF.

The chain uses TRBV6-1 and TRBJ2-7; possibly TRBD1 or TRBD2 for D (5 bases each). Trimming took 5 bases from V and 6 from J, leaving 20 bases between them. This CDR3 contains 15 residues. Germline CDR1 is MNHNS and CDR2 is SASEGT. The CDR3 coding sequence is TGTGCCAGCAGTCCGTATATCGATGGGGGTGGCGAGCAGTACTTC. Protein sequence: CASSPYIDGGGEQYF.

This clonotype has only a few counts. The CDR3, as DNA: TGTGCCAGCAGAGCGGACAATCAGCCCCAGCATTTT. Translating it yields CASRADNQPQHF. V gene TRBV12-3 or TRBV12-4 combines with J gene TRBJ1-5; no clear D gene. This CDR3 is 12 amino acids long. Trimming removed 6 bases at V and 3 bases at J, with 6 bases between.